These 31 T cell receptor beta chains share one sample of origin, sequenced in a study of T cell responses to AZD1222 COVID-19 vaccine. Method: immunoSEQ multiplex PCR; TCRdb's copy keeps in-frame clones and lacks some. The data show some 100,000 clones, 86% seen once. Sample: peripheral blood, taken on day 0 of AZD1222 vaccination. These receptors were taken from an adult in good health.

The CDR3 here is CASSVRLTGGANYGYTF. The CDR3 region has the DNA TGTGCCAGCAGCGTCCGCCTGACAGGGGGAGCTAACTATGGCTACACCTTC. This chain joins TRBV9 and TRBJ1-2; 9 bases align to TRBD1. From germline, CDR1 is SGDLS and CDR2 YYNGEE. Trimming took 2 bases from V and 0 from J; bases not matched to a gene: 8. CDR3 length equals 17 residues.

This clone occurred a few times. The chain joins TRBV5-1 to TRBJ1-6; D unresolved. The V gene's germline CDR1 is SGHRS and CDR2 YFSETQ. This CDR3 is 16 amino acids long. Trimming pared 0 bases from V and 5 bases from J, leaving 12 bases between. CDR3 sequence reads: CASSLDRAENNSPLHF. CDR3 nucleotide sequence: TGCGCCAGCAGCTTGGATCGGGCAGAGAATAATTCACCCCTCCACTTT.

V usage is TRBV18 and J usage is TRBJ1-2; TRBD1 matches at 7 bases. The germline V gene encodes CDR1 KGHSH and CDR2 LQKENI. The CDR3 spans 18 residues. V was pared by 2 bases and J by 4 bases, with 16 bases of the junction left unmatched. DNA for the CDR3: TGTGCCAGCTCACCAAGTTCTGTATTTTCTCGGGACAGCTATGGCTACACCTTC. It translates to CASSPSSVFSRDSYGYTF.

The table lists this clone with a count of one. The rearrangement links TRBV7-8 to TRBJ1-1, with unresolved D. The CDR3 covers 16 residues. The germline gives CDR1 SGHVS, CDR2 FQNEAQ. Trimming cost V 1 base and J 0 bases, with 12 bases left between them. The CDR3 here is CASSLGYGSMNTEAFF. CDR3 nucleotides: TGTGCCAGCAGCTTAGGGTACGGAAGCATGAACACTGAAGCTTTCTTT.

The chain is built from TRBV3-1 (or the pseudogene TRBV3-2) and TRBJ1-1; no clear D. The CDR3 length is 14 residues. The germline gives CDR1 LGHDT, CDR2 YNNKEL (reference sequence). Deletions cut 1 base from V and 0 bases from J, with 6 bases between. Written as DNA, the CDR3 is TGTGCCAGCAGCCAAGTCGGCTTGAACACTGAAGCTTTCTTT. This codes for CASSQVGLNTEAFF.

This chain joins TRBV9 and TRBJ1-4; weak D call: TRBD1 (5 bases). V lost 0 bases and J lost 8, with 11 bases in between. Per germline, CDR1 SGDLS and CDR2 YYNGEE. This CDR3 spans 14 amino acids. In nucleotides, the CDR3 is TGTGCCAGCAGCGTAGGGGCTAGGGGCGAAAAACTGTTTTTT. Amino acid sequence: CASSVGARGEKLFF.

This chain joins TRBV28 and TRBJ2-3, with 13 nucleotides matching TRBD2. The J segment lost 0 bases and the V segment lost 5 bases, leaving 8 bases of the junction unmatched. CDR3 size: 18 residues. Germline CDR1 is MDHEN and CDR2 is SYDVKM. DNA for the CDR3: TGTGCCAGCAGTCCAGGACTAGCGGGAGTCCGGAGCACAGATACGCAGTATTTT. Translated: CASSPGLAGVRSTDTQYF.

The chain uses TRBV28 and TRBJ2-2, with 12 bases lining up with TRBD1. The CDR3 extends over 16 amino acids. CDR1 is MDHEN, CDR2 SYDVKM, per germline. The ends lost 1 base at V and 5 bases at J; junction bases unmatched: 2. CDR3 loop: CASSLSGQGATGELFF. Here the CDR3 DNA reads TGTGCCAGCAGTTTATCGGGACAGGGGGCTACCGGGGAGCTGTTTTTT.

The CDR3 loop reads CAWSTSGSSYEQYF. CDR3 bases: TGTGCCTGGAGTACTAGCGGGAGCTCCTACGAGCAGTACTTC. The chain joins TRBV30 to TRBJ2-7; 11 bases are a match to TRBD2. The CDR3 length is 14 residues. V lost 2 bases to trimming and J lost 0 bases; unmatched junction nucleotides: 0. Per germline, CDR1 GTSNPN and CDR2 SVGIG (reference sequence). Using reference TRBV30 and TRBJ2-7 for the parts outside the CDR3, the full variable domain is SQTIHQWPATLVQPVGSPLSLECTVEGTSNPNLYWYRQAAGRGLQLLFYSVGIGQISSEVPQNLSASRPQDRQFILSSKKLLLSDSGFYLCAWSTSGSSYEQYFGPGTRLTVT.

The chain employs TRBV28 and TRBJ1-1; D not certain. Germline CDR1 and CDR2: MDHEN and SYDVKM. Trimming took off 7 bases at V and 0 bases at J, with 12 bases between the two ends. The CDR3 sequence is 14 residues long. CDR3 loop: CASTQIGLNTEAFF. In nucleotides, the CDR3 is TGTGCCAGCACCCAAATTGGGCTGAACACTGAAGCTTTCTTT. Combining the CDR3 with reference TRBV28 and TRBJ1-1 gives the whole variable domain DVKVTQSSRYLVKRTGEKVFLECVQDMDHENMFWYRQDPGLGLRLIYFSYDVKMKEKGDIPEGYSVSREKKERFSLILESASTNQTSMYLCASTQIGLNTEAFFGQGTRLTVV.

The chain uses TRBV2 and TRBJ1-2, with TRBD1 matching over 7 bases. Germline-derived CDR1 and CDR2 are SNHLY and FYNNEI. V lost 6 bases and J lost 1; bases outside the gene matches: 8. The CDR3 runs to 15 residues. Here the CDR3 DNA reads TGTGCCAGCAGACTCGGACAGGTCATTAACTATGGCTACACCTTC. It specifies CASRLGQVINYGYTF. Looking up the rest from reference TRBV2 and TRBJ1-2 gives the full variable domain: EPEVTQTPSHQVTQMGQEVILRCVPISNHLYFYWYRQILGQKVEFLVSFYNNEISEKSEIFDDQFSVERPDGSNFTLKIRSTKLEDSAMYFCASRLGQVINYGYTFGSGTRLTVV.

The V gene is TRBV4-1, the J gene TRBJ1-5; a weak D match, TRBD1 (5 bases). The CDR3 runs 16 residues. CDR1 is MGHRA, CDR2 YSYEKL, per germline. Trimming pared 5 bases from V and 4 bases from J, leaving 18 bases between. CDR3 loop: CASSAQHGGNNQPQHF. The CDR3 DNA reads TGCGCCAGCAGCGCACAACACGGGGGAAATAATCAGCCCCAGCATTTT.

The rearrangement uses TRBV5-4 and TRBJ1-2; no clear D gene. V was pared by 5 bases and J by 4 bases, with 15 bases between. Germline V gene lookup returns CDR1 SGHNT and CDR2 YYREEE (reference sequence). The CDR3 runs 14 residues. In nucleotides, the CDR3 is TGTGCCAGCAGAACGGCACAGAGAATCTATGGCTACACCTTC. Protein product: CASRTAQRIYGYTF.

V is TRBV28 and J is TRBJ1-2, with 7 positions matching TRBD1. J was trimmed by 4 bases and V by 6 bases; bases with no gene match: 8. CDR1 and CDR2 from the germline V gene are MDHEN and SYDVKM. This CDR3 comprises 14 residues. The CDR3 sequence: CASRHRQGLYGYTF. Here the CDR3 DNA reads TGTGCCAGCAGACATCGACAGGGACTCTATGGCTACACCTTC.

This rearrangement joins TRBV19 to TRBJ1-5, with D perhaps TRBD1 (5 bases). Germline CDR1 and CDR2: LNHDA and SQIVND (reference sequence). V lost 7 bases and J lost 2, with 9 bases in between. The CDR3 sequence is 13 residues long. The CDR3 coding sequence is TGTGCCAGTATAGGCAGGGGCAATCAGCCCCAGCATTTT. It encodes CASIGRGNQPQHF.

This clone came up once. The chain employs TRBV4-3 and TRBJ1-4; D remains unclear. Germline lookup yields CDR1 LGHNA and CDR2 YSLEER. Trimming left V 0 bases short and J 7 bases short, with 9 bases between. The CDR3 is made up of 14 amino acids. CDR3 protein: CASSQDRVIEKLFF. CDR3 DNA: TGCGCCAGCAGCCAAGATCGGGTAATTGAAAAACTGTTTTTT.

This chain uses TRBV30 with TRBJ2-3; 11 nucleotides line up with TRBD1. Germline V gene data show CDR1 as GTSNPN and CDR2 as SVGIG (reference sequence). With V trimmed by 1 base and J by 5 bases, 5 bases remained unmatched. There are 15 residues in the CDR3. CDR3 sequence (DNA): TGTGCCTGGAGTGAAGGACAGGGGGCGAGAGATACGCAGTATTTT. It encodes CAWSEGQGARDTQYF. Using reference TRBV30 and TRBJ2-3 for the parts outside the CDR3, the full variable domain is SQTIHQWPATLVQPVGSPLSLECTVEGTSNPNLYWYRQAAGRGLQLLFYSVGIGQISSEVPQNLSASRPQDRQFILSSKKLLLSDSGFYLCAWSEGQGARDTQYFGPGTRLTVL.

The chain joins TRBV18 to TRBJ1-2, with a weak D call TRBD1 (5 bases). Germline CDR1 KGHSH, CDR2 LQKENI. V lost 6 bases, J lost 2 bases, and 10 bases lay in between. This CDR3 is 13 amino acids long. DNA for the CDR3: TGTGCCAGCTCGCCCCAGGGAAACTATGGCTACACCTTC. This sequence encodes CASSPQGNYGYTF.

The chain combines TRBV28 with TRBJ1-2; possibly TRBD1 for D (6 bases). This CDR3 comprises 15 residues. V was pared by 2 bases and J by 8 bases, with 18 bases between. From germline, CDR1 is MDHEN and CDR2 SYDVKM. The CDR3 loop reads CASSLGWTATSGYTF. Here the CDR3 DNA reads TGTGCCAGCAGTTTAGGGTGGACAGCGACTTCGGGCTACACCTTC.

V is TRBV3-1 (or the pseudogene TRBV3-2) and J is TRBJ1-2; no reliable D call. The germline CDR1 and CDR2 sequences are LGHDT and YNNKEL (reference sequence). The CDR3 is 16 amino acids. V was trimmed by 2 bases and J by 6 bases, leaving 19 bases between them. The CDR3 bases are TGTGCCAGCAGCCAACCTTTTCGCCGTCCTACTCATGGCTACACCTTC. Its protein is CASSQPFRRPTHGYTF.

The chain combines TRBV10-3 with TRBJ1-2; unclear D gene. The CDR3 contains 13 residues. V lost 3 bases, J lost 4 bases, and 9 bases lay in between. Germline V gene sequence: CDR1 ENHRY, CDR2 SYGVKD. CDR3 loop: CAISEGQVYGYTF. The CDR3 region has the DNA TGTGCCATCAGTGAAGGTCAGGTCTATGGCTACACCTTC.

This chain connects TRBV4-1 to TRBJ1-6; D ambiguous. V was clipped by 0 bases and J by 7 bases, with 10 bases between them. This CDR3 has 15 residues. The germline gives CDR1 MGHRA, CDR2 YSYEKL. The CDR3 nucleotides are TGCGCCAGCAGCCAAGAAAGACTGGAGAATTCACCCCTCCACTTT. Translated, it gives CASSQERLENSPLHF.

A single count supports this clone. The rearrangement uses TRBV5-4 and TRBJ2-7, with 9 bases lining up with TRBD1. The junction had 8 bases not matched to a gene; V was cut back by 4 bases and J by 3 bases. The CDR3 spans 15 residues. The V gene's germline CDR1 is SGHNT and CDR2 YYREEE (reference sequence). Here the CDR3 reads CASSLGTGSLYEQYF. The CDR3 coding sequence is TGTGCCAGCAGCCTAGGGACAGGGAGTCTCTACGAGCAGTACTTC.

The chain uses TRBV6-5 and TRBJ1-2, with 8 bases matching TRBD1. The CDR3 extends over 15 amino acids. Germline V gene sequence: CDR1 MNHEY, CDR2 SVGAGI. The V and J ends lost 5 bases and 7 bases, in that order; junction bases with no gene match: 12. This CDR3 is CASSPPGQGYFGYTF. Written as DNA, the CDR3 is TGTGCCAGCAGTCCGCCAGGACAGGGTTATTTTGGCTACACCTTC.

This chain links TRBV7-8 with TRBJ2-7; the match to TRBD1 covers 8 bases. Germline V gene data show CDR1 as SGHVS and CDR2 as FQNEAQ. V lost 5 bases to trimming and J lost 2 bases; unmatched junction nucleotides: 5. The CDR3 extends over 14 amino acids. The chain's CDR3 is CASSPTDRAYEQYF. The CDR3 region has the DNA TGTGCCAGCAGCCCTACGGACAGGGCCTACGAGCAGTACTTC.

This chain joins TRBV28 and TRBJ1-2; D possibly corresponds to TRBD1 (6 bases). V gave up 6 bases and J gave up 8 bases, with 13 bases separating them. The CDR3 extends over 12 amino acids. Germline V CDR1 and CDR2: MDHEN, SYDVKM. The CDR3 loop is CASRLGGDGYTF. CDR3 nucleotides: TGTGCCAGCAGGTTAGGGGGGGACGGCTACACCTTC.

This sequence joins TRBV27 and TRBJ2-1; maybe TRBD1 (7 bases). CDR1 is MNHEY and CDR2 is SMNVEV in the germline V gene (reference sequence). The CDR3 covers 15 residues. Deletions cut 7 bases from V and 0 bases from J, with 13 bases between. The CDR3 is CASKAGGSSYNEQFF. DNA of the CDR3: TGTGCCAGCAAGGCAGGGGGGAGCTCCTACAATGAGCAGTTCTTC.

The CDR3, as DNA: TGTGCCAGCGGAGACAGGGCCTCCTATAATTCACCCCTCCACTTT. As protein: CASGDRASYNSPLHF. The chain has TRBV2 and TRBJ1-6, with 7 bases that match TRBD1. Trimming took 8 bases from V and 0 from J; bases not matched to a gene: 4. Germline V gives CDR1 SNHLY, CDR2 FYNNEI. The CDR3 length is 15 residues.

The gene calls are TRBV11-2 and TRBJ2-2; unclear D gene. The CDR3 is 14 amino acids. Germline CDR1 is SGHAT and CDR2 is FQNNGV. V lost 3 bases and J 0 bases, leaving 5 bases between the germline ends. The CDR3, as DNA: TGTGCCAGCAGCTTTTCCACGAACACCGGGGAGCTGTTTTTT. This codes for CASSFSTNTGELFF.

CDR3 protein: CASSLTQGHYGYTF. In nucleotides, the CDR3 is TGTGCCAGCAGTTTAACACAGGGGCACTATGGCTACACCTTC. The chain links TRBV28 to TRBJ1-2; 7 positions agree with TRBD1. The CDR3 totals 14 residues. V gave up 2 bases and J gave up 3 bases; unmatched junction bases: 3. Germline CDR1 and CDR2: MDHEN and SYDVKM.

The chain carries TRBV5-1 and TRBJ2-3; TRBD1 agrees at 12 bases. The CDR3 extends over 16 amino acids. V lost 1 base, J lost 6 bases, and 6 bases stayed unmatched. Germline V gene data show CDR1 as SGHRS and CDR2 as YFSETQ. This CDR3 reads CASSLSGTGGADTQYF. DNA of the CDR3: TGCGCCAGCAGCTTGAGCGGGACAGGGGGCGCGGATACGCAGTATTTT.